These 14 T cell receptor beta chains were all obtained from the same sample, sequenced in a study of graft-versus-host responses after intestinal transplantation. These receptors lack a known antigen. This table comes from immunoSEQ multiplex PCR, and its TCRdb copy is limited to in-frame clones, with some not included. The data contain about 100,000 clones, roughly 84% of them singletons. Sequences were derived from unstimulated CD4+ T cells sorted from spleen or lymph node cells, sampled before intestinal transplant. These TCRs come from a human donor who received an intestinal transplant.

The chain joins TRBV5-1 to TRBJ2-5, with D hard to call. The DNA matches TRBJ2-7 better at its end, which makes the J call doubtful. Germline CDR1 and CDR2: SGHRS and YFSETQ. The CDR3 has 13 residues. The CDR3 here is CASSLDTSYEQYF. The DNA of the CDR3 is TGCGCCAGCAGCTTGGACACCTCCTACGAGCAGTACTTC.

V is TRBV7-6 and J is TRBJ2-2; no clear D gene. The CDR3 spans 13 residues. Trimming left V 5 bases short and J 7 bases short, with 11 bases between. CDR1 SGHVS and CDR2 FNYEAQ come from the germline V gene. CDR3 sequence reads: CASSPTIGGELFF. DNA of the CDR3: TGTGCCAGCAGCCCTACTATTGGCGGGGAGCTGTTTTTT.

This chain links TRBV4-2 with TRBJ1-2; TRBD1 matches 7 bases. Looked up from germline, CDR1 is LGHNA and CDR2 is YNFKEQ. The trim removed 3 bases at V and 7 bases at J, leaving 11 bases unmatched. There are 15 residues in the CDR3. The CDR3 here is CASSQPGQRVGGYTF. CDR3 in DNA: TGTGCCAGCAGCCAGCCGGGACAGCGTGTCGGTGGCTACACCTTC.

This chain uses TRBV27 with TRBJ2-7; D not certain. The CDR3 extends over 14 amino acids. V was pared by 7 bases and J by 1 base, with 14 bases between. Germline CDR1 and CDR2: MNHEY and SMNVEV (reference sequence). Here the CDR3 reads CASTQTPSSYEQYF. DNA of the CDR3: TGTGCCAGCACCCAAACACCTTCTTCCTACGAGCAGTACTTC.

The genes are TRBV28 and TRBJ1-3; D remains unclear. The germline V and J ends were trimmed by 7 bases and 1 base, with 11 bases remaining between them. Per germline, CDR1 MDHEN and CDR2 SYDVKM. The CDR3 covers 14 residues. The CDR3 sequence is CASTSPSSGNTIYF. The CDR3 DNA is TGTGCCAGCACCAGCCCAAGTTCTGGAAACACCATATATTTT. The complete variable domain, with remaining parts taken from reference TRBV28 and TRBJ1-3, reads DVKVTQSSRYLVKRTGEKVFLECVQDMDHENMFWYRQDPGLGLRLIYFSYDVKMKEKGDIPEGYSVSREKKERFSLILESASTNQTSMYLCASTSPSSGNTIYFGEGSWLTVV.

The chain uses TRBV5-6 and TRBJ1-2; no definite D call. CDR3 length: 15 residues. V gave up 4 bases and J gave up 1 base, with 14 bases separating them. Germline V gene data show CDR1 as SGHDT and CDR2 as YYEEEE. Written as DNA, the CDR3 is TGTGCCAGCAGCACCCTCCCCACAGATAACTATGGCTACACCTTC. This gives the protein CASSTLPTDNYGYTF.

The CDR3 bases are TGTGCCAGTGGTTACAGGGGGCCCTTCTCCTACGAGCAGTACTTC. Translating it yields CASGYRGPFSYEQYF. This chain links TRBV19 with TRBJ2-7; 9 nucleotides align to TRBD1. CDR3 size: 15 residues. Trimming cost V 8 bases and J 0 bases; bases outside gene matches: 8. CDR1 and CDR2 from the germline V gene are LNHDA and SQIVND (reference sequence). Full variable domain (rest looked up from reference TRBV19 and TRBJ2-7): DGGITQSPKYLFRKEGQNVTLSCEQNLNHDAMYWYRQDPGQGLRLIYYSQIVNDFQKGDIAEGYSVSREKKESFPLTVTSAQKNPTAFYLCASGYRGPFSYEQYFGPGTRLTVT.

The chain recombines TRBV7-9 with TRBJ2-5; TRBD2 matches 11 bases. Trimming took 1 base from V and 2 from J; bases not matched to a gene: 9. CDR1 SEHNR and CDR2 FQNEAQ come from the germline V gene (reference sequence). CDR3 length: 18 residues. The CDR3 spells CASSLGSSGGFPQETQYF. The CDR3 DNA reads as TGTGCCAGCAGCTTAGGCTCTAGCGGGGGGTTCCCGCAAGAGACCCAGTACTTC.

This clone showed up just a few times. The rearrangement joins TRBV10-3 to TRBJ2-7, with D perhaps given as TRBD1 or TRBD2 (5 bases each). CDR3 length: 11 amino acids. CDR1 is ENHRY, CDR2 SYGVKD, per germline. V was trimmed by 8 bases and J by 0 bases, leaving 5 bases between them. CDR3 region: CAIGGSYEQYF. The CDR3 DNA reads TGTGCCATCGGGGGCTCCTACGAGCAGTACTTC.

The rearrangement links TRBV28 to TRBJ2-2; 8 bases align to TRBD1. Trimming removed 5 bases from V and 4 bases from J; junction bases left unmatched: 6. The CDR3 consists of 15 residues. Germline V CDR1 and CDR2: MDHEN, SYDVKM. The CDR3 spells CASSVTGASTGELFF. CDR3 in DNA: TGTGCCAGCAGTGTGACAGGGGCGAGCACCGGGGAGCTGTTTTTT.

This chain connects TRBV10-1 to TRBJ1-1; no reliable D call. The ends were cut back, 4 bases at V and 1 base at J, with 7 bases in the middle. The CDR3 length is 13 residues. CDR1 and CDR2 (germline): WNHNN, SYGVQD (reference sequence). The CDR3 nucleotides read TGCGCCAGCAGTGTAAGTGCGAACACTGAAGCTTTCTTT. Its protein is CASSVSANTEAFF.

The gene calls are TRBV5-1 and TRBJ2-7; D gene unclear. Germline V gene lookup returns CDR1 SGHRS and CDR2 YFSETQ. Trimming cost V 1 base and J 3 bases, with 8 bases left between them. This CDR3 has 13 residues. The CDR3 DNA is TGCGCCAGCAGCTTGTCTACGGACTACGAGCAGTACTTC. Amino acid sequence: CASSLSTDYEQYF.

This clone was observed once. This chain joins TRBV29-1 and TRBJ1-6; no reliable D call. Between the trimmed V and J ends, which lost 3 bases and 0 bases, there was a span of 6 bases. The CDR3 runs to 14 residues. The germline gives CDR1 SQVTM, CDR2 ANQGSEA. The chain's CDR3 is CSVDDGSYNSPLHF. In DNA, the CDR3 is TGCAGCGTTGACGACGGCTCCTATAATTCACCCCTCCACTTT.

The CDR3 loop is CASSLFLAGYEQFF. For the CDR3, the DNA is TGTGCCAGCAGCTTATTTCTAGCGGGGTATGAGCAGTTCTTC. J is TRBJ2-1 and V is TRBV11-2; 9 bases line up with TRBD2. The J segment lost 8 bases and the V segment lost 2 bases, leaving 4 bases of the junction unmatched. This CDR3 comprises 14 residues. Germline-derived CDR1 and CDR2 are SGHAT and FQNNGV.